These 11 T cell receptor beta chains originate from one sample sequenced in a study of blood T cell repertoires in COVID-19 (dated by TCRdb to the early 2020s). The library was obtained by the immunoSEQ multiplex PCR assay. TCRdb stores this immuneACCESS table with in-frame sequences only. Part of the clones is absent; in the studies checked, under half of the shortfall reflects unresolved V genes, and no reason is known for the rest. This sample gives some 250,000 clones in total; around 89% of them show up just once. The leading ten clones occupy more than 0.95% of the sample. Sequenced input: peripheral blood. The receptor set was obtained from a woman aged 35 to 49 who had recovered from COVID-19.

This clone was observed a handful of times. The V gene is TRBV6-2 or TRBV6-3, the J gene TRBJ1-5; TRBD1 matches 7 bases. The CDR3 is 13 amino acids. V trimming: 6 bases; J trimming: 7 bases; junction bases outside the gene matches: 6. CDR1 is MNHEY and CDR2 is SVGEGT in the germline V gene. CDR3 bases: TGTGCCAGCAGCCCCAGGGGGGCGCAGCCCCAGCATTTT. Encoded protein: CASSPRGAQPQHF.

The chain couples TRBV6-4 to TRBJ2-1; 12 bases line up with TRBD2. In germline, CDR1 is MRHNA, CDR2 SNTAGT. The CDR3 has 16 residues. The ends lost 5 bases at V and 6 bases at J; junction bases unmatched: 8. The chain's CDR3 is CASSQLAGGPFNEQFF. CDR3 nucleotides: TGTGCCAGCAGTCAGCTAGCGGGAGGGCCGTTCAATGAGCAGTTCTTC.

The rearrangement uses TRBV5-6 and TRBJ2-1, with D tentatively TRBD2 (6 bases). The V end was cut by 2 bases, the J end by 5 bases, with 11 bases between. This CDR3 is built from 14 residues. Germline V gene sequence: CDR1 SGHDT, CDR2 YYEEEE. The DNA for the CDR3 is TGTGCCAGCAGCTTCCCGACTAGGGACAATGAGCAGTTCTTC. This encodes CASSFPTRDNEQFF.

The chain couples TRBV4-3 to TRBJ2-2, with D possibly being TRBD2 (6 bases). Germline-derived CDR1 and CDR2 are LGHNA and YSLEER. This CDR3 comprises 16 residues. V lost 4 bases and J 6 bases, leaving 18 bases between the germline ends. The CDR3 reads CASSPGAAPGAGELFF. In DNA form, the CDR3 reads TGCGCCAGCAGCCCGGGAGCGGCACCCGGGGCCGGGGAGCTGTTTTTT.

V is TRBV19 and J is TRBJ1-5, with D maybe TRBD1 (6 bases). Germline values: CDR1 LNHDA, CDR2 SQIVND (reference sequence). Deletions cut 6 bases from V and 0 bases from J, with 12 bases between. The CDR3 totals 15 residues. The CDR3 loop reads CASRTTGYSNQPQHF. The CDR3 DNA reads TGTGCCAGTAGGACAACAGGGTATAGCAATCAGCCCCAGCATTTT.

The J gene is TRBJ2-1, the V gene TRBV6-2 or TRBV6-3, with 7 positions matching TRBD1. Germline CDR1 is MNHEY and CDR2 is SVGEGT. J was trimmed by 12 bases and V by 6 bases; bases with no gene match: 5. The CDR3 contains 11 residues. CDR3 in amino acids: CASSQGQRQFF. For the CDR3, the DNA is TGTGCCAGCAGCCAGGGACAGAGGCAGTTCTTC.

The gene calls are TRBV24-1 and TRBJ2-3; 7 bases align to TRBD2. V was pared by 3 bases and J by 4 bases, with 3 bases of the junction left unmatched. The CDR3 consists of 14 residues. Germline V lookup: CDR1 KGHDR, CDR2 SFDVKD. The CDR3 DNA sequence: TGTGCCACCAGTGATCCCCGGGGGGCAGATACGCAGTATTTT. It encodes CATSDPRGADTQYF.

The gene calls are TRBV10-3 and TRBJ1-2; 9 bases match TRBD1. Per germline, CDR1 ENHRY and CDR2 SYGVKD. The V gene end was trimmed by 1 base and the J gene end by 5 bases; junction bases not matched to a gene: 2. This CDR3 comprises 14 residues. The CDR3 sequence: CAISEYGTGYGYTF. CDR3 DNA: TGTGCCATCAGTGAGTATGGGACAGGGTATGGCTACACCTTC.

This chain uses TRBV5-8 with TRBJ2-4; TRBD2 matches at 9 bases. V dropped 1 base and J dropped 7; count of bases not matched to a gene: 12. This CDR3 is built from 17 residues. From germline, CDR1 is SGHTS and CDR2 YDEGEE. CDR3 sequence (DNA): TGTGCCAGCAGCTTGAGGTCGGCGGGAGGGCCCCGGAACATTCAGTACTTC. This gives the protein CASSLRSAGGPRNIQYF.

The chain joins TRBV9 to TRBJ2-2, with 7 positions matching TRBD2. CDR1 and CDR2 (germline): SGDLS, YYNGEE. After removal of 4 bases from V and 6 bases from J, the junction contained 9 bases not matched to a gene. The CDR3 extends over 15 amino acids. For the CDR3, the DNA is TGTGCCAGCAGCCCCCGGGGGGTGGGGGCCGGGGAGCTGTTTTTT. This gives the protein CASSPRGVGAGELFF.

The table lists this clone with a count of one. Sequence at one end of the junction differs from germline and may be a read error. V gene TRBV30 combines with J gene TRBJ2-5, with TRBD2 matching 14 bases. CDR1 is GTSNPN, CDR2 SVGIG, per germline (reference sequence). The CDR3 covers 13 residues. DNA for the CDR3: TGTGCCTGGAAGGGACTAGCGGGAGAGCCCCAGTACTTC. Translating gives CAWKGLAGEPQYF.